A single sample gave rise to the 28 T cell receptor beta chains below, sequenced in a study of beta chain features in type 1 diabetes. General observations from the study: Significant though moderate, a shortening of TCRB CDR3s appeared in all four CD4+ subsets of Type 1 diabetes patients.

Every bit of the isolated RNA underwent reverse transcription, so sequencing read expressed TCRB transcripts. Some clones are missing from TCRdb's copy, which holds only in-frame ones; the method was immunoSEQ multiplex PCR. Of over 120,000 clones listed, 13% are singletons. Their target antigens are unknown. Specimen: central memory CD4+ T cells from blood. All receptors come from a man younger than 30 with type 1 diabetes.

This clone was seen only a few times. The chain combines TRBV19 with TRBJ1-2; D is ambiguous. V was shortened by 5 bases and J by 2 bases, with 3 bases between the two germline ends. Germline loops: CDR1 LNHDA, CDR2 SQIVND (reference sequence). The CDR3 is 11 amino acids. CDR3 bases: TGTGCCAGTAGTGAGAACTATGGCTACACCTTC. This sequence encodes CASSENYGYTF.

V and J are TRBV4-1 and TRBJ1-2; D is uncertain. Germline CDR1 and CDR2: MGHRA and YSYEKL. V was shortened by 0 bases and J by 2 bases, with 13 bases between the two germline ends. CDR3 size: 16 residues. CDR3 DNA sequence: TGCGCCAGCAGCCAAGATGCCACCCCGGACAACTATGGCTACACCTTC. This translates into CASSQDATPDNYGYTF.

This chain connects TRBV5-4 to TRBJ2-1; unclear D gene. Looked up from germline, CDR1 is SGHNT and CDR2 is YYREEE (reference sequence). The CDR3 consists of 13 residues. Between the trimmed V and J ends, which lost 0 bases and 4 bases, there was a span of 5 bases. CDR3 sequence (DNA): TGTGCCAGCAGCTTGGTGGCATACAATGAGCAGTTCTTC. Translating it yields CASSLVAYNEQFF.

This chain joins TRBV5-8 and TRBJ2-5, with a tentative D call TRBD1 (7 bases). Trimming stripped 3 bases from V and 2 bases from J, with 23 bases between. Germline CDR1 reads SGHTS; CDR2 reads YDEGEE. The CDR3 has 18 residues. The CDR3 region is CASSSSSLEGAEQETQYF. The CDR3 region has the DNA TGTGCCAGCAGCTCCTCGAGCCTGGAGGGGGCCGAGCAAGAGACCCAGTACTTC. The variable domain in full, with the rest retrieved from reference TRBV5-8 and TRBJ2-5, is EAGVTQSPTHLIKTRGQQATLRCSPISGHTSVYWYQQALGLGLQFLLWYDEGEERNRGNFPPRFSGRQFPNYSSELNVNALELEDSALYLCASSSSSLEGAEQETQYFGPGTRLLVL.

This clone was detected only a few times. This rearrangement joins TRBV10-3 to TRBJ2-3, with D unresolved. With 11 bases removed from V and 6 bases from J, the gap between germline ends came to 15 bases. This CDR3 comprises 12 residues. Germline V gives CDR1 ENHRY, CDR2 SYGVKD. The CDR3 here is CAGSPGTDTQYF. The CDR3 DNA reads TGTGCCGGAAGTCCGGGTACGGATACGCAGTATTTT.

This clone has a handful of counts. V is TRBV27 and J is TRBJ2-1; TRBD2 matches 7 bases. Trimming cost V 2 bases and J 3 bases; bases outside gene matches: 7. Germline CDR1 and CDR2: MNHEY and SMNVEV (reference sequence). This CDR3 region has 16 residues. The DNA of the CDR3 is TGTGCCAGCAGTTTAAGCGGGCGGGGGTACTACAATGAGCAGTTCTTC. This codes for CASSLSGRGYYNEQFF.

The V and J genes are TRBV29-1 and TRBJ2-1, with a possible D match to TRBD2 (6 bases). The V and J ends lost 4 bases and 9 bases respectively, with 19 bases between them. From germline, CDR1 is SQVTM and CDR2 ANQGSEA. The CDR3 runs 14 residues. The CDR3 DNA reads as TGCAGCGTTGTGGGGGACTCAAGGTGGAGTGAGCAGTTCTTC. It encodes CSVVGDSRWSEQFF.

This clone appeared a few times. The chain links TRBV4-1 to TRBJ2-5; the match to TRBD1 covers 7 bases. The V segment lost 3 bases and the J segment 2 bases; nucleotides outside the gene matches: 6. CDR1 and CDR2 from the germline V gene are MGHRA and YSYEKL. This CDR3 contains 15 residues. CDR3 region: CASSHKGAKQETQYF. The CDR3 DNA sequence: TGCGCCAGCAGCCACAAGGGGGCTAAACAAGAGACCCAGTACTTC.

This clone was counted only a few times. The genes are TRBV6-1 and TRBJ1-1; 8 bases fit TRBD1. From germline, CDR1 is MNHNS and CDR2 SASEGT. The CDR3 totals 17 residues. V lost 3 bases and J lost 1; bases outside the gene matches: 10. The CDR3 loop is CASSERSGQVGNTEAFF. The CDR3 DNA reads TGTGCCAGCAGTGAGCGTTCGGGACAGGTTGGGAACACTGAAGCTTTCTTT.

A few counts support this clone. The J gene is TRBJ2-5, the V gene TRBV2; TRBD1 agrees at 8 bases. Germline V gene lookup returns CDR1 SNHLY and CDR2 FYNNEI. The CDR3 contains 16 residues. After removal of 5 bases from V and 5 bases from J, the junction contained 13 bases not matched to a gene. In DNA, the CDR3 is TGTGCCAGCAGTTATTCTCCGGGACAGGAGTCTGAGACCCAGTACTTC. Protein: CASSYSPGQESETQYF.

This clone was observed many times. The chain is built from TRBV2 and TRBJ1-1, with D tentatively TRBD1 (6 bases). V was pared by 8 bases and J by 0 bases, with 13 bases between. CDR1 is SNHLY, CDR2 FYNNEI, per germline. The CDR3 is 14 residues long. The CDR3 DNA is TGTGCCAGCGAATTACAGGGAATGAACACTGAAGCTTTCTTT. Amino acids: CASELQGMNTEAFF.

This clone was counted between two and nine times. This chain links TRBV6-1 with TRBJ2-5; 8 nucleotides match TRBD2. Trimming removed 10 bases from V and 0 bases from J; junction bases left unmatched: 7. Germline CDR1 is MNHNS and CDR2 is SASEGT. The CDR3 has 14 residues. Here the CDR3 DNA reads TGTGCCACCGCCGGGGGGGCGGACCAAGAGACCCAGTACTTC. Its protein is CATAGGADQETQYF.

This clone was detected a few times. The rearrangement uses TRBV7-2 and TRBJ2-2; D remains unclear. V dropped 5 bases and J dropped 9 bases, with 13 bases sitting between them. From germline, CDR1 is SGHTA and CDR2 FQGNSA. CDR3 length: 13 residues. The DNA for the CDR3 is TGTGCCAGCAGCCCCCGGACCGGTCGGGAGCTGTTTTTT. As protein: CASSPRTGRELFF.

This clone showed up just a few times. A far larger clone is one base from this, pointing to a likely read error. V and J are TRBV4-1 and TRBJ1-5; D is unresolved. Trimming cost V 4 bases and J 7 bases, with 17 bases left between them. The germline V gene has CDR1 MGHRA and CDR2 YSYEKL. This CDR3 has 15 residues. CDR3 coding DNA: TGCGCCAGCAGCCTCGCCAAGAATGTGGAGCAGCCCCAGCATTTT. This translates into CASSLAKNVEQPQHF.

This clone was seen a few times. The gene calls are TRBV7-9 and TRBJ1-2; possible D gene TRBD1, 6 bases. V gave up 2 bases and J gave up 5 bases, with 15 bases separating them. Germline V lookup: CDR1 SEHNR, CDR2 FQNEAQ (reference sequence). The CDR3 has 15 residues. The CDR3 here is CASSLYRATGYGYTF. In DNA form, the CDR3 reads TGTGCCAGCAGCTTATACAGGGCCACGGGGTATGGCTACACCTTC.

The CDR3 DNA sequence: TGTGCCATCAGTGAACAGCAGGGGAGGAAGGTTCAGTACTTC. Its protein product is CAISEQQGRKVQYF. The chain combines TRBV10-3 with TRBJ2-4; D could derive from TRBD1 or TRBD2 (6 bases each). CDR3 size: 14 residues. V gave up 3 bases and J gave up 11 bases, with 17 bases separating them. Germline CDR1 ENHRY, CDR2 SYGVKD.

This clone was found a few times. This chain links TRBV28 with TRBJ2-7, with D possibly being TRBD1 (6 bases). V gave up 7 bases and J gave up 7 bases, with 23 bases separating them. The germline gives CDR1 MDHEN, CDR2 SYDVKM. CDR3 length: 15 amino acids. CDR3 residues: CASTSQVTGSGEQYF. The DNA of the CDR3 is TGTGCCAGCACCTCACAGGTCACAGGGTCGGGGGAGCAGTACTTC.

This clone was counted at least ten times. V is TRBV2 and J is TRBJ1-1; D is ambiguous. CDR3 size: 13 residues. V lost 6 bases, J lost 5 bases, and 13 bases lay in between. CDR1 SNHLY and CDR2 FYNNEI come from the germline V gene. In DNA, the CDR3 is TGTGCCAGCAGCGTAGACCGGGAAACTGAAGCTTTCTTT. This translates into CASSVDRETEAFF.

V is TRBV5-1 and J is TRBJ2-7; 9 bases are shared with TRBD1. CDR1 SGHRS and CDR2 YFSETQ come from the germline V gene. This CDR3 region has 17 residues. With V trimmed by 4 bases and J by 3 bases, 14 bases remained unmatched. The CDR3 sequence is CASSPPTAGQGRYEQYF. The DNA of the CDR3 is TGCGCCAGCAGCCCTCCTACCGCCGGACAGGGGCGCTACGAGCAGTACTTC.

V usage is TRBV18 and J usage is TRBJ1-4, with D perhaps matching TRBD1 (5 bases). The length of the CDR3 is 14 residues. Germline loops: CDR1 KGHSH, CDR2 LQKENI. Deletions cut 3 bases from V and 1 base from J, with 6 bases between. CDR3 coding DNA: TGTGCCAGCTCACCGGGGGGAACTAATGAAAAACTGTTTTTT. Amino acid sequence: CASSPGGTNEKLFF. Supplemented by reference TRBV18 and TRBJ1-4, the full variable domain reads NAGVMQNPRHLVRRRGQEARLRCSPMKGHSHVYWYRQLPEEGLKFMVYLQKENIIDESGMPKERFSAEFPKEGPSILRIQQVVRGDSAAYFCASSPGGTNEKLFFGSGTQLSVL.

This clone turned up a few times. The J gene is TRBJ2-2, the V gene TRBV7-9, with TRBD1 matching 10 bases. Germline assignment: CDR1 SEHNR and CDR2 FQNEAQ (reference sequence). This CDR3 is 15 amino acids long. Germline trimming cut 5 bases from V and 5 bases from J; bases unmatched to any gene: 5. The CDR3 DNA is TGTGCCAGCAGCCCGGGACAGGGGACAACCGGGGAGCTGTTTTTT. Residues: CASSPGQGTTGELFF.

This clone was counted between two and nine times. The V and J genes are TRBV11-2 and TRBJ1-4; TRBD1 is a possible D gene (5 bases). Trimming cost V 5 bases and J 0 bases, with 13 bases left between them. The germline V gene has CDR1 SGHAT and CDR2 FQNNGV. The CDR3 length is 16 residues. The CDR3 bases are TGTGCCAGCAGCCCGGGACGGATAGCAACTAATGAAAAACTGTTTTTT. Translation: CASSPGRIATNEKLFF.

The V gene is TRBV5-4, the J gene TRBJ2-5, with D unclear. CDR3 length: 13 amino acids. V lost 5 bases to trimming and J lost 4 bases, with 12 bases between them. Germline CDR1 reads SGHNT; CDR2 reads YYREEE (reference sequence). The CDR3 bases are TGTGCCAGCAGGGCCCAGTCGGGAGAGACCCAGTACTTC. Protein product: CASRAQSGETQYF.

This chain's CDR3 is CASSLAVQPDYEQYF. CDR3 nucleotide sequence: TGCGCCAGCAGCTTGGCCGTACAGCCGGACTACGAGCAGTACTTC. V usage is TRBV5-1 and J usage is TRBJ2-7; no reliable D call. Germline CDR1 SGHRS, CDR2 YFSETQ. Trimming cost V 0 bases and J 3 bases, with 13 bases left between them. This CDR3 region has 15 residues.

This chain connects TRBV11-2 to TRBJ2-7; 7 positions match TRBD1. This CDR3 has 13 residues. The junction had 6 bases not matched to a gene; V was cut back by 5 bases and J by 5 bases. Germline-derived CDR1 and CDR2 are SGHAT and FQNNGV. DNA for the CDR3: TGTGCCAGCAGCCAGGACAGGAAGAACGAGCAGTACTTC. It is translated as CASSQDRKNEQYF.

V and J are TRBV5-1 and TRBJ2-5; a possible D gene is TRBD1 (6 bases). Germline CDR1 is SGHRS and CDR2 is YFSETQ. V lost 2 bases to trimming and J lost 4 bases, with 12 bases between them. This CDR3 spans 14 amino acids. The CDR3 DNA reads TGCGCCAGCAGCTTAGAACAGGGCGGAGAGACCCAGTACTTC. Its translation is CASSLEQGGETQYF.

The chain carries TRBV10-3 and TRBJ1-1; weak D call: TRBD1 (6 bases). Trimming pared 4 bases from V and 4 bases from J, leaving 13 bases between. Germline lookup yields CDR1 ENHRY and CDR2 SYGVKD. CDR3 length: 14 residues. CDR3 DNA sequence: TGTGCCATCAGTGTACAGGGAGGGTCCACTGAAGCTTTCTTT. It encodes CAISVQGGSTEAFF.

The rearrangement links TRBV5-4 to TRBJ2-3; D possibly corresponds to TRBD1 (5 bases). The germline V and J ends were trimmed by 4 bases and 2 bases, with 20 bases remaining between them. CDR1 SGHNT and CDR2 YYREEE come from the germline V gene (reference sequence). The CDR3 length is 17 residues. The CDR3, as DNA: TGTGCCAGCAGCCCACCTGGGAACAGGCTTTCCACAGATACGCAGTATTTT. This translates into CASSPPGNRLSTDTQYF.